These T cell receptor beta chains were read from a single sample in a study of CD8+CD57+ T cells in acquired aplastic anemia. In TCRdb, the reads were re-called with MiXCR into one record per CDR3 protein. The sample gives under 200,000 distinct CDR3 sequences, less than 60% of which show up once; about 1.8% is in the top ten. What was sequenced was sorted CD4+, CD8+, or CD8+CD57+ T cells (not recorded which) from PBMCs. The receptors were sampled from a human donor with aplastic anemia. Both conserved end residues are trimmed from each CDR3. Size values are once, few and many counts, or a class for expanded clones, and some rows have none.

V	length	J	size	CDR3
TRBV7-9	11	TRBJ1-2	few	ASSPGSNYGYT
TRBV7-9	11	TRBJ1-2	.	ASSSQGLYGYT
TRBV10-3	11	TRBJ1-6	.	AISETTASLLH
TRBV19	10	TRBJ1-1	.	ASSAGNTEAF
TRBV4-2	14	TRBJ1-1	.	ASSTWTGEVDTEAF
TRBV7-3	14	TRBJ2-3	.	ASSVSGGRSTDTQY
TRBV2	14	TRBJ2-3	many	ASSRQLTRSTDTQY
TRBV29-1	14	TRBJ2-7	.	SFARVGIFGSYEQY
TRBV5-6	14	TRBJ1-1	.	ASSLAETGRNTEAF
TRBV9	11	TRBJ2-7	.	ASSQGTFYEQY